Included here is one T cell receptor beta chain sequence, with context. Its antigen is as yet unknown. CD45RO-negative cells were positively selected for CCR7, leaving out terminally differentiated effector memory CD45RA+ cells. This sample is drawn from a study of shared clonotypes between healthy human individuals. Study in general: The donors, two women and a few men, were aged 18 to 49. Findings and limits, study-wide: A few donors had around 5% of their naive CD4 clonotypes in common. Memory subsets had estimated richness that was generally smaller than that of naive subsets.

Deep level was the assay's run setting. Measured with immunoSEQ multiplex PCR; TCRdb has only the in-frame clones, and not every one. Of about 2,100,000 clones listed, just over 90% are singletons. V lost 5 bases and J 1 base, leaving 14 bases between the germline ends. The germline V gene encodes CDR1 PRHDT and CDR2 FYEKMQ (reference sequence). The CDR3 has 15 residues. Material for sequencing was naive CD8+ T cells from PBMCs. The TCR comes from a man aged 18 to 29 in good health. Some clones in this sample may be carry-over from other donors' samples. The rearrangement links TRBV13 to TRBJ1-2; unclear D gene. The CDR3 DNA reads TGTGCCAGCAGCGCTGATGGACGTCTTAACTATGGCTACACCTTC. This codes for CASSADGRLNYGYTF.